This is a list of T cell receptor beta chains from one sample in a study of T cell responses to AZD1222 COVID-19 vaccine. Data came from immunoSEQ multiplex PCR; TCRdb stores just in-frame clones and leaves some out. The table records 120,000 to 150,000 clones, more than 70% of them present only once. The input for sequencing was peripheral blood, taken 28 days after the second AZD1222 dose. These receptors were taken from an adult who received the AZD1222 COVID-19 vaccine. Each CDR3 is given with its conserved first and last residue. A D gene is named only where the DNA matches it firmly. Rows may omit the clone size; those that give it use once, few, many or a size class.

abundance: .; v_gene: TRBV11-3; d_gene: .; j_gene: TRBJ1-1; CDR3nt: TGTGCCAGCAGCTTAGATTCCGGGTTGAACACTGAAGCTTTCTTT; CDR3aa: CASSLDSGLNTEAFF
abundance: .; v_gene: TRBV4-3; d_gene: TRBD1; j_gene: TRBJ2-1; CDR3nt: TGCGCCAGCAGCCAAGAATTGGACAGGGGGCACAATGAGCAGTTCTTC; CDR3aa: CASSQELDRGHNEQFF
abundance: .; v_gene: TRBV10-3; d_gene: .; j_gene: TRBJ2-1; CDR3nt: TGTGCCATCAGTAGGGAGCGACCCGGACCGAACTCCTCCAATGAGCAGTTCTTC; CDR3aa: CAISRERPGPNSSNEQFF
abundance: .; v_gene: TRBV3-1/TRBV3-2; d_gene: TRBD2; j_gene: TRBJ2-2; CDR3nt: TGTGCCAGCAGCCCCCCCCGAGCGGGAGTGTTTTCGGGCACCGGGGAGCTGTTTTTT; CDR3aa: CASSPPRAGVFSGTGELFF
abundance: once; v_gene: TRBV7-2; d_gene: TRBD1; j_gene: TRBJ1-6; CDR3nt: TGTGCCAGCAGCCTCCCCCCGTCGGGGACAGGGTCCTCACCCCTCCACTTT; CDR3aa: CASSLPPSGTGSSPLHF
abundance: .; v_gene: TRBV6-6; d_gene: .; j_gene: TRBJ2-5; CDR3nt: TGTGCCAGCAGCCCTGGGACTCCCCGGGAGACCCAGTACTTC; CDR3aa: CASSPGTPRETQYF
abundance: few; v_gene: TRBV15; d_gene: .; j_gene: TRBJ2-7; CDR3nt: TGTGCCACCAGTTCAAACCATAATGAGCAGTACTTC; CDR3aa: CATSSNHNEQYF
abundance: once; v_gene: TRBV9; d_gene: TRBD1; j_gene: TRBJ2-1; CDR3nt: TGTGCCAGCAGCCCCTCCCGGGACAGGTGGAATGAGCAGTTCTTC; CDR3aa: CASSPSRDRWNEQFF
abundance: .; v_gene: TRBV11-2; d_gene: .; j_gene: TRBJ2-1; CDR3nt: TGTGCCAGCAGTTTCACTAGGTTGGATGAGCAGTTCTTC; CDR3aa: CASSFTRLDEQFF
abundance: .; v_gene: TRBV7-6; d_gene: TRBD1; j_gene: TRBJ2-6; CDR3nt: TGTGCCAGCAGCTTTGACCTTTCCCAGGGGGCTGCTGGGGCCAACGTCCTGACTTTC; CDR3aa: CASSFDLSQGAAGANVLTF
abundance: .; v_gene: TRBV28; d_gene: .; j_gene: TRBJ2-5; CDR3nt: TGTGCCAGCAGTTTGGCCCGGGGGCGTGAGACCCAGTACTTC; CDR3aa: CASSLARGRETQYF
abundance: .; v_gene: TRBV4-1; d_gene: TRBD1; j_gene: TRBJ2-2; CDR3nt: TGCGCCAGCAGCCGGGCGGACAGGTCCACAAACACCGGGGAGCTGTTTTTT; CDR3aa: CASSRADRSTNTGELFF
abundance: .; v_gene: TRBV5-1; d_gene: .; j_gene: TRBJ2-7; CDR3nt: TGCGCCAGCAGCTTGGGGACCCGTTCGGTAGTAAGGACCTACGAGCAGTACTTC; CDR3aa: CASSLGTRSVVRTYEQYF
abundance: few; v_gene: TRBV27; d_gene: .; j_gene: TRBJ1-6; CDR3nt: TGTGCCAGCAGTCCGGGCCCTTGGGGTTCACCCCTCCACTTT; CDR3aa: CASSPGPWGSPLHF
abundance: .; v_gene: TRBV2; d_gene: TRBD2; j_gene: TRBJ2-1; CDR3nt: TGTGCCAGCAGACCTGGACTAGCGGGAGGGCCACATGAGCAGTTCTTC; CDR3aa: CASRPGLAGGPHEQFF
abundance: .; v_gene: TRBV18; d_gene: .; j_gene: TRBJ1-2; CDR3nt: TGTGCCAGCTCATCGCTAGGAGGGCTAGGAAACTTC; CDR3aa: CASSSLGGLGNF
abundance: .; v_gene: TRBV7-7; d_gene: TRBD1; j_gene: TRBJ2-1; CDR3nt: TGTGCCAGCAGCTCAGAAGACAGGGCATCCTACAATGAGCAGTTCTTC; CDR3aa: CASSSEDRASYNEQFF
abundance: few; v_gene: TRBV30; d_gene: .; j_gene: TRBJ1-2; CDR3nt: TGTGCCTGGAGTAGGACTAACTATGGCTACACCTTC; CDR3aa: CAWSRTNYGYTF
abundance: .; v_gene: TRBV2; d_gene: .; j_gene: TRBJ1-4; CDR3nt: TGTGCCAGCAATAAACAGGGACTATTCGATGAAAAACTGTTTTTT; CDR3aa: CASNKQGLFDEKLFF
abundance: .; v_gene: TRBV2; d_gene: .; j_gene: TRBJ1-5; CDR3nt: TGTGCCAGCAGTCCTTGGGGTATCCGGAGCAATCAGCCCCAGCATTTT; CDR3aa: CASSPWGIRSNQPQHF
abundance: once; v_gene: TRBV12-3/TRBV12-4; d_gene: .; j_gene: TRBJ2-1; CDR3nt: TGTGCCAGCAGAGGTGCAGTCTACAATGAGCAGTTCTTC; CDR3aa: CASRGAVYNEQFF
abundance: .; v_gene: TRBV15; d_gene: .; j_gene: TRBJ1-1; CDR3nt: TGTGCCACCAGCAGGCTGCAGGGGCTTATGAACACTGAAGCTTTCTTT; CDR3aa: CATSRLQGLMNTEAFF
abundance: few; v_gene: TRBV4-3; d_gene: TRBD1; j_gene: TRBJ1-1; CDR3nt: TGCGCCAGCAGCCAAGATTTCCGGGACAGGGGCACTGAAGCTTTCTTT; CDR3aa: CASSQDFRDRGTEAFF
abundance: .; v_gene: TRBV28; d_gene: TRBD1; j_gene: TRBJ2-4; CDR3nt: TGTGCCAGCAGTCCATATCCTAACCCGGTGGACAGGGGAAACATTCAGTACTTC; CDR3aa: CASSPYPNPVDRGNIQYF
abundance: .; v_gene: TRBV11-3; d_gene: .; j_gene: TRBJ1-1; CDR3nt: TGTGCCAGCAGCTATCTGGCTTTCTTT; CDR3aa: CASSYLAFF
abundance: .; v_gene: TRBV6-5; d_gene: TRBD2; j_gene: TRBJ2-5; CDR3nt: TGTGCCAGCAGTTACCTGCGCGGGAGAGAGACCCAGTACTTC; CDR3aa: CASSYLRGRETQYF
abundance: .; v_gene: TRBV7-2; d_gene: .; j_gene: TRBJ1-3; CDR3nt: TGTGCCAGCAGCTTATTTTTCCCAAAACAAGGGCCTCCTGGAAACACCATATATTTT; CDR3aa: CASSLFFPKQGPPGNTIYF
abundance: .; v_gene: TRBV4-3; d_gene: .; j_gene: TRBJ2-2; CDR3nt: TGCGCCAGCAGCCAAGATGACAGGAAGAACACCGGGGAGCTGTTTTTT; CDR3aa: CASSQDDRKNTGELFF
abundance: .; v_gene: TRBV11-3; d_gene: .; j_gene: TRBJ2-7; CDR3nt: TGTGCCAGCAGCCTCGGACAGTACTCCTACGAGCAGTACTTC; CDR3aa: CASSLGQYSYEQYF
abundance: .; v_gene: TRBV6-6; d_gene: .; j_gene: TRBJ1-2; CDR3nt: TGTGCCAGCGTAAACAGGGCTTTCGGCTACACCTTC; CDR3aa: CASVNRAFGYTF
abundance: .; v_gene: TRBV6-1; d_gene: TRBD1; j_gene: TRBJ2-7; CDR3nt: TGTGCCAGCAGTGATCTAGGACAGGCCTACGAGCAGTACTTC; CDR3aa: CASSDLGQAYEQYF
abundance: .; v_gene: TRBV10-3; d_gene: .; j_gene: TRBJ2-7; CDR3nt: TGTGCCATCAGTCGCGCCCTATCCCAGTACGAGCAGTACTTC; CDR3aa: CAISRALSQYEQYF
abundance: .; v_gene: TRBV11-3; d_gene: TRBD1; j_gene: TRBJ1-2; CDR3nt: TGTGCCAGCAGCACCCCAGGGGGCAGTGGCTACACCTTC; CDR3aa: CASSTPGGSGYTF
abundance: .; v_gene: TRBV2; d_gene: .; j_gene: TRBJ1-1; CDR3nt: TGTGCCAGCATCAACCCCCTTCGGACCAACACTGAAGCTTTCTTT; CDR3aa: CASINPLRTNTEAFF
abundance: .; v_gene: TRBV7-9; d_gene: .; j_gene: TRBJ1-1; CDR3nt: TGTGCCAGCAGCTCCAATCGGAACACTGAAGCTTTCTTT; CDR3aa: CASSSNRNTEAFF
abundance: .; v_gene: TRBV30; d_gene: .; j_gene: TRBJ1-2; CDR3nt: TGTGCCTGGGGAGGGGGTTTTCGGTATGGCTACACCTTC; CDR3aa: CAWGGGFRYGYTF
abundance: .; v_gene: TRBV12-3/TRBV12-4; d_gene: .; j_gene: TRBJ1-1; CDR3nt: TGTGCCAGCAGCCGGGGAGGAATTACTGAAGCTTTCTTT; CDR3aa: CASSRGGITEAFF
abundance: .; v_gene: TRBV18; d_gene: TRBD1; j_gene: TRBJ2-7; CDR3nt: TGTGCCAGCTCACCAAGCACACAGGGGGCCTACGAGCAGTACTTC; CDR3aa: CASSPSTQGAYEQYF
abundance: .; v_gene: TRBV9; d_gene: .; j_gene: TRBJ2-2; CDR3nt: TGTGCCAGCAGCGTTTTCACCAACGTTAACACCGGGGAGCTGTTTTTT; CDR3aa: CASSVFTNVNTGELFF
abundance: .; v_gene: TRBV4-3; d_gene: .; j_gene: TRBJ2-2; CDR3nt: TGCGCCAGCAGCCCCCTGGGGTCAGGGGAGCTGTTTTTT; CDR3aa: CASSPLGSGELFF
abundance: .; v_gene: TRBV6-5; d_gene: TRBD1; j_gene: TRBJ1-1; CDR3nt: TGTGCCAGCAATCGGGACAGGTGGAGTGAAGCTTTCTTT; CDR3aa: CASNRDRWSEAFF
abundance: .; v_gene: TRBV30; d_gene: .; j_gene: TRBJ1-2; CDR3nt: TGTGCCTGGAGTCCCTATGGTATAGGTTTTGACTATGGCTACACCTTC; CDR3aa: CAWSPYGIGFDYGYTF
abundance: .; v_gene: TRBV6-2/TRBV6-3; d_gene: TRBD1; j_gene: TRBJ1-1; CDR3nt: TGTGCCAGCAGTACCCACAGGGGGCTCACTGAAGCTTTCTTT; CDR3aa: CASSTHRGLTEAFF
abundance: .; v_gene: TRBV20-1; d_gene: TRBD1; j_gene: TRBJ1-2; CDR3nt: TGCAGTGCTAGTAGGCAGGGGGCAAGCTATGGCTACACCTTC; CDR3aa: CSASRQGASYGYTF
abundance: .; v_gene: TRBV2; d_gene: .; j_gene: TRBJ2-3; CDR3nt: TGTGCCGTTGGGGGGAGACCAGATACGCAGTATTTT; CDR3aa: CAVGGRPDTQYF
abundance: .; v_gene: TRBV5-1; d_gene: .; j_gene: TRBJ1-6; CDR3nt: TGCGCCAGCAGCTTGGTAGCCGGGGATTCACCCCTCCACTTT; CDR3aa: CASSLVAGDSPLHF
abundance: .; v_gene: TRBV19; d_gene: TRBD1; j_gene: TRBJ1-5; CDR3nt: TGTGCCAGTGATGTCTTCACAGGGGGCGGGCAGCCCCAGCATTTT; CDR3aa: CASDVFTGGGQPQHF
abundance: .; v_gene: TRBV30; d_gene: .; j_gene: TRBJ1-5; CDR3nt: TGTGCCTGGAGTGTTAGCCAAAACAATCAGCCCCAGCATTTT; CDR3aa: CAWSVSQNNQPQHF
abundance: few; v_gene: TRBV12-3/TRBV12-4; d_gene: .; j_gene: TRBJ1-6; CDR3nt: TGTGCCAGCACCACCCGGGGACCCCTCCACTTT; CDR3aa: CASTTRGPLHF